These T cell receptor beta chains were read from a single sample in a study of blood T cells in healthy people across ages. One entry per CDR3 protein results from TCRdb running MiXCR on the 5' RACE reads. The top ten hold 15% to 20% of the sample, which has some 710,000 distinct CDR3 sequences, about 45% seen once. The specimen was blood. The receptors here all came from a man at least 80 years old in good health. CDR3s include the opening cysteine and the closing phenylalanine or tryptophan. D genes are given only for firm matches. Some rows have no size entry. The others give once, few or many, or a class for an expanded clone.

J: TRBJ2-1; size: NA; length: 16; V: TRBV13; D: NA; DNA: TGTGCCAGCAGCCCCCTTGGTCCCCGAGTTTACAATGAGCAGTTCTTC; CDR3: CASSPLGPRVYNEQFF
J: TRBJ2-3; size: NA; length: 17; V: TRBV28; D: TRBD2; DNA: TGTGCCAGCAGTTTATTCTCTAATGCGGGAGTAGCAGATACGCAGTATTTT; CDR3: CASSLFSNAGVADTQYF
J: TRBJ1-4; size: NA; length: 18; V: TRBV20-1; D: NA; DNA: TGCAGTGCTAGAGATTGGGAGACAGAGATTACAACTAATGAAAAACTGTTTTTT; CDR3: CSARDWETEITTNEKLFF
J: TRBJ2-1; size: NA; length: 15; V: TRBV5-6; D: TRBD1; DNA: TGTGCCAGCAGCTTCTCGGCAGGGGGCCTAGAGACCCAGTTCTTC; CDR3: CASSFSAGGLETQFF
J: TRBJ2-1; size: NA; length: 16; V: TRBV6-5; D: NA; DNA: TGTGCCAGCACTCACTCTAGTGGGGGCCTGATCAATGAGCAGTTCTTC; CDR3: CASTHSSGGLINEQFF
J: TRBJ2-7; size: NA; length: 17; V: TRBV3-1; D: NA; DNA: TGTGCCAGCAGCCAAGATTCTCAGGCTAGCCTTTCCTACGAGCAGTACTTC; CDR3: CASSQDSQASLSYEQYF
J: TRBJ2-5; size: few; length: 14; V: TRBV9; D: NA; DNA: TGTGCCAGCAGCGTAGGAGGGGTCGAAGAGACCCAGTACTTC; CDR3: CASSVGGVEETQYF
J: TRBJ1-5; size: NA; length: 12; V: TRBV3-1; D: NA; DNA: TGTGCCAGCAGCCAAGTGGATCAGCCCCAGCATTTT; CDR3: CASSQVDQPQHF
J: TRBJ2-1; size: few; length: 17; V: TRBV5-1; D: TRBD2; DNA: TGCACCAGTCAGCCGGGACTAGCGGGAGGAAGCTACAATGAGCAGTTCTTC; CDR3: CTSQPGLAGGSYNEQFF
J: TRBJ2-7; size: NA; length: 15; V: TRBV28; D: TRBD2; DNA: TGTGCCAGCAGTTTAAAACTAGCGGGAGGGTACGAGCAGTACTTC; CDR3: CASSLKLAGGYEQYF
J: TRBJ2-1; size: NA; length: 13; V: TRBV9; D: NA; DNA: TGTGCCAGCAGCACCCGACAGAACGATGAGCAGTTCTTC; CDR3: CASSTRQNDEQFF
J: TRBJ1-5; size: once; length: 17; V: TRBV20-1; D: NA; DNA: TGCAGTGCCTTGACACGGGGAGGGGGTGATAGCAATCAGCCCCAGCATTTT; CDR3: CSALTRGGGDSNQPQHF
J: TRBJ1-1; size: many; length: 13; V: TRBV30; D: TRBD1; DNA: TGTGCCTTAAACCGGGACAGGGGTTCTAAAGCTTTCTTT; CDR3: CALNRDRGSKAFF
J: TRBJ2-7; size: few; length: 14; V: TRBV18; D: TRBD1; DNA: TGTGCCAGCTCACCCGCAGGGGGAATTAACGAGCAGTACTTC; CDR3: CASSPAGGINEQYF
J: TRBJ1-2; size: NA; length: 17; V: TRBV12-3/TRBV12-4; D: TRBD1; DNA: TGTGCCAGCAGGAGGACAGGGGGCGGGAACTATAACTATGGCTACACCTTC; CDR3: CASRRTGGGNYNYGYTF
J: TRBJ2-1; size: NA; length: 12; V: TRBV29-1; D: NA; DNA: TGCAGCGTTGTCCGGGGGTACAATGAGCAGTTCTTC; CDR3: CSVVRGYNEQFF
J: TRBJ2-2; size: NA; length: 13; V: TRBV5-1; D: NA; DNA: TGCGCCAGCAGCACGTCCGGGACAGGGGAGCTGTTTTTT; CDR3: CASSTSGTGELFF
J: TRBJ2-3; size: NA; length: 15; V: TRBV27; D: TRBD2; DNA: TGTGCCAGCAGCCGACAGACTAGCGGGTGGGATACGCAGTATTTT; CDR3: CASSRQTSGWDTQYF
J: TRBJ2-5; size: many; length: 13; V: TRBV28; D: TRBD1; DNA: TGTGCCAGCAGTCGGACAGGGGTGGAGACCCAGTACTTC; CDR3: CASSRTGVETQYF
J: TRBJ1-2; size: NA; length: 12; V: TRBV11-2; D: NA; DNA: TGTGCCAGCAGCTCGACAGGACGGGGCTACACCTTC; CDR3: CASSSTGRGYTF
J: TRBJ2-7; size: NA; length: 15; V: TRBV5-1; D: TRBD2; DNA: TGCGCCAGCAGCGGCCAGGTAGCGGGGTCCTACGAGCGGTACTTC; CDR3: CASSGQVAGSYERYF
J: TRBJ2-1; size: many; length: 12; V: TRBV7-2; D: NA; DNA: TGTGCCAGCAGAAGCGGGTACAATGAGCAGTTCTTC; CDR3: CASRSGYNEQFF
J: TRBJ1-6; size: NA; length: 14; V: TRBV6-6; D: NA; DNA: TGTGCCAGCAACCCCGGGACCTATAATTCACCCCTCCACTTT; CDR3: CASNPGTYNSPLHF
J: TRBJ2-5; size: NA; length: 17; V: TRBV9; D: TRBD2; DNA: TGTGCCAGCAGCGTAAAGTCTAGCGGGAGTGGGGAAGAGACCCAGTACTTC; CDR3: CASSVKSSGSGEETQYF
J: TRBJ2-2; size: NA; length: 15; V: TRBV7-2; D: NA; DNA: TGTGCCAGCACCCGCTTAGGGGGTAGCACCGGGGAGCTGTTTTTT; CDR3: CASTRLGGSTGELFF
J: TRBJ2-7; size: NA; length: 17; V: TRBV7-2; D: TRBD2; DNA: TGTGCCAGCAGCCAGACTAGCGGGAGGCATAGCTCCTACGAGCAGTACTTC; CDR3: CASSQTSGRHSSYEQYF